This T cell receptor beta chain stems from a study of T cell responses to AZD1222 COVID-19 vaccine. Study-level results: Donors were largely white British and mainly female; clonal diversity was possibly underestimated. Spike was spanned by vaccine-associated CD4 TCRs, which were dominant at 160-218 and 743-854.

Whether given at about 4 or about 12 weeks, second doses were pooled. Note on this clone: Its target is unknown.

This CDR3 comprises 12 residues. V shed 6 bases and J shed 9 bases, with 9 bases lying between them. Germline V gives CDR1 SNHLY, CDR2 FYNNEI. The table came from immunoSEQ multiplex PCR; TCRdb's copy has only in-frame clones and leaves some out. The repertoire includes tens of thousands of clones, approximately 86% of them detected once, and 6.9% sits in the top ten. Source: peripheral blood, taken 28 days after the second AZD1222 dose. The chain combines TRBV2 with TRBJ1-6; D gene ambiguous. This sequence originates from an adult who received the AZD1222 COVID-19 vaccine. The CDR3 bases are TGTGCCAGCAGGGGGTCTAGTTCACCCCTCCACTTT. The encoded protein is CASRGSSSPLHF.